These 15 T cell receptor beta chains were sequenced from one sample in a study of blood T cells in healthy people across ages. Combining a sample-barcoded 5' primer with a J-beta primer mix, a second PCR ran for roughly 7 to 12 cycles. TCRdb re-derived calls from the 5' RACE reads in MiXCR, one entry per CDR3 protein. The sample yields nearly 800,000 distinct CDR3 sequences, about 56% seen once. Sequenced: blood. These receptors came from a man between 35 and 55 years old in good health.

The chain carries TRBV4-2 and TRBJ1-1, with D uncertain. The germline gives CDR1 LGHNA, CDR2 YNFKEQ. The length of the CDR3 is 13 residues. Deletions cut 1 base from V and 1 base from J, with 4 bases between. The CDR3 DNA reads as TGTGCCAGCAGCCAAGCGCGGAACACTGAAGCTTTCTTT. As protein: CASSQARNTEAFF.

The gene calls are TRBV10-3 and TRBJ2-5; 9 bases fit TRBD1. With 9 bases clipped from V and 2 bases from J, the junction kept 10 bases outside the gene matches. Germline V CDR1 and CDR2: ENHRY, SYGVKD. This CDR3 has 15 amino acids. Written as DNA, the CDR3 is TGTGCCATTGGGCGACCGGGACAGGGACAAGAGACCCAGTACTTC. The encoded protein is CAIGRPGQGQETQYF.

The rearrangement links TRBV7-2 to TRBJ2-7; D is perhaps TRBD1 (6 bases). CDR1 is SGHTA, CDR2 FQGNSA, per germline. The CDR3 loop spans 14 amino acids. V was cut by 5 bases and J by 3 bases, with 14 bases left in between. Here the CDR3 reads CASSLGGSDYEQYF. The DNA of the CDR3 is TGTGCCAGCAGCCTAGGGGGTTCAGACTACGAGCAGTACTTC.

This chain joins TRBV10-3 and TRBJ2-7, with D possibly being TRBD1 (5 bases). CDR1 is ENHRY and CDR2 is SYGVKD in the germline V gene. The CDR3 extends over 11 amino acids. Trimming shortened V by 10 bases and J by 4 bases, and 11 bases separated the two germline ends. DNA for the CDR3: TGTGCCACTTGGCAGGGTTACGAGCAGTACTTC. This encodes CATWQGYEQYF.

This chain uses TRBV12-3 or TRBV12-4 with TRBJ1-6, with TRBD1 matching 7 bases. This CDR3 spans 15 amino acids. The junction had 8 bases not matched to a gene; V was cut back by 5 bases and J by 7 bases. The CDR3 nucleotides are TGTGCCAGCAGTCCCTCGGGACAGACAAATTCACCCCTCCACTTT. It encodes CASSPSGQTNSPLHF.

The chain recombines TRBV20-1 with TRBJ2-2; D gene ambiguous. The CDR3 loop spans 13 amino acids. Germline CDR1 DFQATT, CDR2 SNEGSKA (reference sequence). Between the trimmed V and J ends, which lost 1 base and 3 bases, there was a span of 6 bases. CDR3 DNA: TGCAGTGCTAGAGGGGTCGACACCGGGGAGCTGTTTTTT. Its protein product is CSARGVDTGELFF.

This chain joins TRBV5-1 and TRBJ2-3; D is tentatively TRBD1 or TRBD2 (5 bases each). The CDR3 loop spans 15 amino acids. Germline V gene data show CDR1 as SGHRS and CDR2 as YFSETQ. Trimming left V 0 bases short and J 4 bases short, with 12 bases between. The CDR3 protein is CASSLAPGRADTQYF. CDR3 DNA sequence: TGCGCCAGCAGCTTGGCTCCGGGGCGCGCAGATACGCAGTATTTT.

The chain couples TRBV4-1 to TRBJ2-1, with D maybe TRBD1 (6 bases). Trimming shortened V by 1 base and J by 10 bases, and 11 bases separated the two germline ends. Germline CDR1 reads MGHRA; CDR2 reads YSYEKL. The CDR3 is 13 amino acids. In DNA, the CDR3 is TGCGCCAGCAGCCAAGCAGACAGGACAGAGCAGTTCTTC. Encoded protein: CASSQADRTEQFF.

The chain carries TRBV29-1 and TRBJ1-1; 9 bases line up with TRBD1. Looked up from germline, CDR1 is SQVTM and CDR2 is ANQGSEA. The trim removed 7 bases at V and 3 bases at J, leaving 6 bases unmatched. This CDR3 has 13 residues. The CDR3 nucleotides are TGCAGCGGACACCGGGACAGGGACACTGAAGCTTTCTTT. It is translated as CSGHRDRDTEAFF. Full variable domain (remainder filled in from reference TRBV29-1 and TRBJ1-1): SAVISQKPSRDICQRGTSLTIQCQVDSQVTMMFWYRQQPGQSLTLIATANQGSEATYESGFVIDKFPISRPNLTFSTLTVSNMSPEDSSIYLCSGHRDRDTEAFFGQGTRLTVV.

This rearrangement joins TRBV7-2 to TRBJ2-1, with D unresolved. With 3 bases removed from V and 2 bases from J, the gap between germline ends came to 5 bases. This CDR3 comprises 13 residues. Germline-derived CDR1 and CDR2 are SGHTA and FQGNSA. The CDR3 protein is CASSFGPYNEQFF. The CDR3 DNA is TGTGCCAGCAGCTTTGGCCCCTACAATGAGCAGTTCTTC.

The chain uses TRBV7-3 and TRBJ2-1; D is perhaps TRBD2 (6 bases). From germline, CDR1 is SGHTA and CDR2 FQGTGA. V dropped 0 bases and J dropped 8 bases, with 14 bases sitting between them. The CDR3 is 15 amino acids. The CDR3 reads CASSLTMGGGYEQFF. The CDR3 bases are TGTGCCAGCAGCTTAACCATGGGGGGAGGCTATGAGCAGTTCTTC.

In its sample, this clonotype was seen once. J is TRBJ2-2 and V is TRBV20-1; TRBD1 might be the D (5 bases). There are 14 residues in the CDR3. Germline-derived CDR1 and CDR2 are DFQATT and SNEGSKA (reference sequence). Trimming left V 6 bases short and J 1 base short, with 12 bases between. DNA of the CDR3: TGCAGTGCGGCCTCAGGGCGGAACACCGGGGAGCTGTTTTTT. As protein: CSAASGRNTGELFF.

The rearrangement links TRBV6-1 to TRBJ2-7; D unresolved. The CDR3 runs 10 residues. Deletions cut 7 bases from V and 4 bases from J, with 5 bases between. Germline V lookup: CDR1 MNHNS, CDR2 SASEGT. CDR3 sequence reads: CASIRYEQYF. The DNA of the CDR3 is TGTGCCAGCATTAGGTACGAGCAGTACTTC.

The chain carries TRBV7-2 and TRBJ2-3; possible D gene TRBD2, 5 bases. Germline loops: CDR1 SGHTA, CDR2 FQGNSA. V lost 5 bases and J lost 3, with 21 bases in between. CDR3 length: 17 amino acids. The CDR3 reads CASSITPMRVVTDTQYF. CDR3 DNA: TGTGCCAGCAGCATTACCCCCATGCGGGTCGTAACAGATACGCAGTATTTT.

V gene TRBV12-3 or TRBV12-4 combines with J gene TRBJ2-3, with D perhaps given as TRBD1 or TRBD2 (5 bases each). CDR3 length: 16 amino acids. V was shortened by 3 bases and J by 0 bases, with 13 bases between the two germline ends. CDR3 amino acids: CASSLILGVSTDTQYF. The CDR3 coding sequence is TGTGCCAGCAGTTTGATCCTGGGGGTCAGCACAGATACGCAGTATTTT.